A selection of T cell receptor beta chains follows, all from one sample in a study of T cells in localized non-small cell lung cancer. The assay was immunoSEQ multiplex PCR, and TCRdb's table has in-frame clones only and misses some. The sample holds under 55,000 clones, around three quarters seen once. The sequencing used PBMCs, collected before any cancer treatment. These receptor sequences come from a woman aged 40 to 75 with stage II lung adenocarcinoma. Each CDR3 is given with its conserved first and last residue. Each record gives: J gene, V gene, clone size, D gene, CDR3 DNA, CDR3 protein. The D gene is left open where the match is weak. Clone size is not always given. Where it is, it says once, few, many or a class for expanded clones.

TRBJ1-5	TRBV6-1	NA	NA	TGTGCCAGCAGTGTAACAGGGTTGGTGGGTAATCAGCCCCAGCATTTT	CASSVTGLVGNQPQHF
TRBJ2-2	TRBV19	NA	NA	TGTGCCAGTACTCGGCTACCACGAGGGCGGAACACCGGGGAGCTGTTTTTT	CASTRLPRGRNTGELFF
TRBJ1-4	TRBV11-2	few	NA	TGTGCCAGCAGCTTACCTGCAACTAATGAAAAACTGTTTTTT	CASSLPATNEKLFF
TRBJ1-2	TRBV27	NA	NA	TGTGCCAGCAGCGGATGGAATTCTAACTATGGCTACACCTTC	CASSGWNSNYGYTF
TRBJ2-7	TRBV30	NA	TRBD1	TGTGCCTGGAGTACTGGACAGGGGGGCTACGAGCAGTACTTC	CAWSTGQGGYEQYF
TRBJ2-1	TRBV7-2	NA	NA	TGTGCCAGCAGCTCCATGGCGGCCTCCAATGAGCAGTTCTTC	CASSSMAASNEQFF
TRBJ1-5	TRBV28	NA	NA	TGTGCCAGCAGTTTTCTCGGTACATTTAGCAATCAGCCCCAGCATTTT	CASSFLGTFSNQPQHF
TRBJ1-2	TRBV5-7	NA	NA	TGTGCCAGCAGAGGGGGGGCAAGCTATGGCTACACCTTC	CASRGGASYGYTF
TRBJ2-3	TRBV11-2	once	TRBD1	TGTGCCAGCAGACCCATCAGACAGGGGGCCGGAGATACGCAGTATTTT	CASRPIRQGAGDTQYF
TRBJ1-4	TRBV6-4	NA	NA	TGTGCCAGCAGTGAAAGGACAGAAGGAAAACTGTTTTTT	CASSERTEGKLFF
TRBJ1-1	TRBV6-5	few	NA	TGTGCCAGCAGAGGGGACACCCTGAACACTGAAGCTTTCTTT	CASRGDTLNTEAFF
TRBJ1-5	TRBV7-2	few	TRBD1	TGTGCCAGCAGCTCAGGGGGGGAAGTTCAGCCCCAGCATTTT	CASSSGGEVQPQHF
TRBJ2-3	TRBV7-3	NA	NA	TGTGCCAGCAGCTTACGGGTGGGCGCAGATACGCAGTATTTT	CASSLRVGADTQYF
TRBJ1-5	TRBV4-1	NA	TRBD1	TGCGCCAGCAGCCAAGGAGACAGGGGGCTTCAGCCCCAGCATTTT	CASSQGDRGLQPQHF
TRBJ1-2	TRBV5-5	few	NA	TGTGCCAGCAGCTTGGAGGGCGGACCAAACTATGGCTACACCTTC	CASSLEGGPNYGYTF
TRBJ2-6	TRBV6-1	NA	TRBD1	TGTGCCAGCGACTCGGGACAGGCCGGGGCCAACGTCCTGACTTTC	CASDSGQAGANVLTF
TRBJ2-7	TRBV5-6	NA	NA	TGTGCCAGCAGCTTGCAATTTCGAGGCGCTTCCTACGAGCAGTACTTC	CASSLQFRGASYEQYF
TRBJ2-2	TRBV2	few	NA	TGTGCCAGCAGTGTGAATCAGAACACCGGGGAGCTGTTTTTT	CASSVNQNTGELFF
TRBJ1-5	TRBV4-1	NA	NA	TGCGCCAGCAGCCAAGATTCCCGAGGGGGAACTCAGCCCCAGCATTTT	CASSQDSRGGTQPQHF
TRBJ1-3	TRBV5-4	once	TRBD1	TGTGCCAGCAGCTCATGGGACAGGAGTTCTGGAAACACCATATATTTT	CASSSWDRSSGNTIYF
TRBJ1-1	TRBV27	NA	NA	TGTGCCAGCAGTTTAGGGGGGCCTGGTGAAGCTTTCTTT	CASSLGGPGEAFF
TRBJ2-7	TRBV9	NA	NA	TGTGCCAGCAGCGGAGACCGTCAAGTGCAGTACTTC	CASSGDRQVQYF
TRBJ2-5	TRBV11-2	once	NA	TGTGCCAGCAACCTCGACAGGAAAGAGACCCAGTACTTC	CASNLDRKETQYF
TRBJ2-3	TRBV19	once	TRBD2	TGTGCCAGTAGTATCGGACTAGCGGGCACAGATACGCAGTATTTT	CASSIGLAGTDTQYF
TRBJ1-5	TRBV23-1	NA	NA	TGCGCCAGCAGTCGACGGAAGAACGGGACGTATAGCAATCAGCCCCAGCATTTT	CASSRRKNGTYSNQPQHF
TRBJ2-5	TRBV4-1	NA	TRBD2	TGCGCCAGCAGCTGGACTAGAACGGAGACCCAGTACTTC	CASSWTRTETQYF
TRBJ2-7	TRBV30	once	NA	TGTGCCTGGAGTGGATTGGGGGGTGACGAGCAGTACTTC	CAWSGLGGDEQYF